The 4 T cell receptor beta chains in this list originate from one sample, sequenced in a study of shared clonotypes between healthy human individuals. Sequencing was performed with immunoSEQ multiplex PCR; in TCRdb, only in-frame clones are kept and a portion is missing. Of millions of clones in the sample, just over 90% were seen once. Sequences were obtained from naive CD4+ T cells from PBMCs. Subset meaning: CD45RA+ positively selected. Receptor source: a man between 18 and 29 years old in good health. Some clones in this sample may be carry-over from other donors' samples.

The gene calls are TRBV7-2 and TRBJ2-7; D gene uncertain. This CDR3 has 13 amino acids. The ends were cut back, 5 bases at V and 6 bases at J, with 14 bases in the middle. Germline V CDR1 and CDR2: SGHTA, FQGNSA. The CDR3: CASSTRSSSEQYF. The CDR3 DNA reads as TGTGCCAGCAGCACACGGTCTTCGAGCGAGCAGTACTTC.

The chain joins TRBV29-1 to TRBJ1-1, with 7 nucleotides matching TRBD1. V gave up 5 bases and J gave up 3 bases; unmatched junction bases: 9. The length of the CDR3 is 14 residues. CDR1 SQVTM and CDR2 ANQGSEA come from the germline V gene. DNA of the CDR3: TGCAGCGTTCACAGACAGGGCCAGGACACTGAAGCTTTCTTT. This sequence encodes CSVHRQGQDTEAFF.

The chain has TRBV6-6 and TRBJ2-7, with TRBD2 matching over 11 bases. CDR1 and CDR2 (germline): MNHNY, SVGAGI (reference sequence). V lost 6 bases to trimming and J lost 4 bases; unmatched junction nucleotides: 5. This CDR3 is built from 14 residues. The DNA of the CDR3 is TGTGCCAGCAGGCTGGGACTAGCGGAATACGAGCAGTACTTC. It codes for CASRLGLAEYEQYF.

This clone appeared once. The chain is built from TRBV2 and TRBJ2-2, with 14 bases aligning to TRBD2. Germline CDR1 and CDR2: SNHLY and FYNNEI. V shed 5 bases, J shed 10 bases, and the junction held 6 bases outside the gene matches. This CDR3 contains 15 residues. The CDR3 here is CASSLRGLAGAELFF. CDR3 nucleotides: TGTGCCAGCAGTCTACGGGGACTAGCGGGAGCGGAGCTGTTTTTT. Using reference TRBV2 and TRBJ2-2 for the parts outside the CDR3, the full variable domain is EPEVTQTPSHQVTQMGQEVILRCVPISNHLYFYWYRQILGQKVEFLVSFYNNEISEKSEIFDDQFSVERPDGSNFTLKIRSTKLEDSAMYFCASSLRGLAGAELFFGEGSRLTVL.